A selection of T cell receptor beta chains follows, all from one sample in a study of shared clonotypes between healthy human individuals. Sequencing was performed with immunoSEQ multiplex PCR; in TCRdb, only in-frame clones are kept and a portion is missing. Here the sample spans some 2.1 million clones, about 94% being singletons. The sequenced sample consisted of naive CD8+ T cells sorted from blood. These receptors were obtained from a man aged 18 to 30 in good health. CDR3s include the opening cysteine and the closing phenylalanine or tryptophan.

j_call v_call cdr3_aa
TRBJ2-7 TRBV11-3 CASSHPGLAGPSSYEQYF
TRBJ2-7 TRBV11-2 CASSLVGQGNEQYF
TRBJ2-7 TRBV18 CASSPRQGWYEQYF
TRBJ2-7 TRBV18 CASSGGSYEQYF
TRBJ2-1 TRBV7-8 CASSLSPPGLSSYNEQFF
TRBJ1-4 TRBV9 CASSSPGTGNEKLFF
TRBJ2-5 TRBV2 CASSDGTSGITPGETQYF
TRBJ2-1 TRBV5-1 CASSLVVEQFF
TRBJ1-1 TRBV6-5 CASSYPGSLNTEAFF
TRBJ2-7 TRBV10-3 CATALPGTGGEQYF
. TRBV6-5 CASSYSNGLEQYF
TRBJ2-7 TRBV28 CASSTTDSSYEQYF
TRBJ1-1 TRBV7-8 CASSFGQMNTEAFF
TRBJ1-1 TRBV19 CASSPQGALMNTEAFF
TRBJ2-7 TRBV27 CASSLSWGAGSYEQYF
TRBJ2-7 TRBV4-3 CASSHGTGSYEQYF
TRBJ2-6 TRBV11-2 CASSPVGQGIGANVLTF
TRBJ2-7 TRBV4-1 CASSPPGKGAEQYF
TRBJ2-7 TRBV10-3 CAISESTYEQYF
TRBJ2-1 TRBV27 CASRGVSSYNEQFF
TRBJ1-2 TRBV9 CASSVEGRADNYGYTF
TRBJ2-2 TRBV5-8 CASSWVDLGSGELFF
TRBJ1-6 TRBV7-8 CASSEDISSYNSPLHF
TRBJ2-5 TRBV7-9 CASSEGVAVQSQETQYF
TRBJ2-7 TRBV27 CASSYIVPSGSYEQYF
TRBJ2-1 TRBV28 CASSQDVANEQFF
TRBJ2-3 TRBV2 CASRLEVDTQYF
TRBJ2-3 TRBV7-9 CASSLRVGTDTQYF
TRBJ2-3 TRBV11-3 CASSGDTDTQYF
TRBJ2-5 TRBV7-9 CASSGWEETQYF
TRBJ2-1 TRBV7-2 CASSKTSARGEQFF